Listed below are T cell receptor beta chains from one sample, sequenced in a study of blood T cells in healthy people across ages. TCRdb redid the calling of the 5' RACE reads with MiXCR, one entry per CDR3 protein. This table has 1 million to 1.2 million distinct CDR3 sequences, more than 30% appearing once. Sequencing was performed on blood. These receptors all stem from a man aged 18 to 30 in good health. Both conserved end residues are part of each CDR3. Fields, in order: clone size, J gene, V gene, D gene, CDR3 protein, CDR3 DNA. D genes are given only for firm matches. Clone size is given for some rows only: seen once, a few or many times, or a class if the clone is expanded.

abundance: few; j_gene: TRBJ2-3; v_gene: TRBV10-3; d_gene: TRBD2; CDR3aa: CAIRPLAGGTDTQYF; CDR3nt: TGTGCCATCAGGCCTCTAGCGGGGGGGACAGATACGCAGTATTTT
abundance: -; j_gene: TRBJ1-1; v_gene: TRBV20-1; d_gene: TRBD1; CDR3aa: CSALRGYTEAFF; CDR3nt: TGCAGTGCTCTCAGGGGGTACACTGAAGCTTTCTTT
abundance: once; j_gene: TRBJ2-2; v_gene: TRBV11-2; d_gene: -; CDR3aa: CASSLVTGPSTGELFF; CDR3nt: TGTGCCAGCAGCTTAGTCACGGGTCCAAGCACCGGGGAGCTGTTTTTT
abundance: -; j_gene: TRBJ2-1; v_gene: TRBV6-6; d_gene: -; CDR3aa: CASSDSKSSEQFF; CDR3nt: TGTGCCAGCAGTGACTCGAAAAGCAGTGAGCAGTTCTTC
abundance: -; j_gene: TRBJ2-7; v_gene: TRBV4-1; d_gene: -; CDR3aa: CASSQDDGHTYEQYF; CDR3nt: TGCGCCAGCAGCCAAGATGACGGACATACCTACGAGCAGTACTTC
abundance: -; j_gene: TRBJ2-5; v_gene: TRBV5-1; d_gene: TRBD2; CDR3aa: CASSLTSGGGGTQYF; CDR3nt: TGCGCCAGCAGCTTGACTAGCGGGGGCGGCGGGACCCAGTACTTC
abundance: few; j_gene: TRBJ2-1; v_gene: TRBV4-3; d_gene: -; CDR3aa: CASSQERVGPNNEQFF; CDR3nt: TGCGCCAGCAGCCAAGAAAGGGTGGGACCCAACAATGAGCAGTTCTTC
abundance: -; j_gene: TRBJ2-5; v_gene: TRBV20-1; d_gene: TRBD2; CDR3aa: CSAKGSGDGLQETQYF; CDR3nt: TGCAGTGCCAAAGGGAGCGGGGACGGTCTACAAGAGACCCAGTACTTC
abundance: -; j_gene: TRBJ2-3; v_gene: TRBV29-1; d_gene: -; CDR3aa: CSAAGTLSIDTQYF; CDR3nt: TGCAGCGCCGCAGGGACCCTTAGCATAGATACGCAGTATTTT
abundance: -; j_gene: TRBJ2-7; v_gene: TRBV20-1; d_gene: -; CDR3aa: CSARDYVKQYF; CDR3nt: TGCAGTGCTAGAGATTACGTAAAGCAGTACTTC
abundance: few; j_gene: TRBJ2-5; v_gene: TRBV5-1; d_gene: -; CDR3aa: CASSLDPTFRETQYF; CDR3nt: TGCGCCAGCAGCTTGGACCCGACGTTCCGAGAGACCCAGTACTTC
abundance: -; j_gene: TRBJ2-5; v_gene: TRBV7-2; d_gene: -; CDR3aa: CASSLLANSQYF; CDR3nt: TGTGCCAGCAGCTTACTAGCGAACAGTCAGTACTTC
abundance: -; j_gene: TRBJ2-2; v_gene: TRBV20-1; d_gene: -; CDR3aa: CSAGGTGELFF; CDR3nt: TGCAGTGCAGGAGGTACCGGGGAGCTGTTTTTT
abundance: -; j_gene: TRBJ2-5; v_gene: TRBV5-1; d_gene: TRBD2; CDR3aa: CASSRTSGVGNEQYF; CDR3nt: TGCGCCAGCAGCCGGACTAGCGGGGTGGGTAATGAGCAGTACTTC
abundance: few; j_gene: TRBJ2-3; v_gene: TRBV29-1; d_gene: -; CDR3aa: CSGGGTDTQYF; CDR3nt: TGCAGCGGGGGGGGCACAGATACGCAGTATTTT
abundance: -; j_gene: TRBJ2-1; v_gene: TRBV20-1; d_gene: TRBD2; CDR3aa: CSARDPTSGHYNEQFF; CDR3nt: TGCAGTGCTAGAGATCCCACTAGCGGCCACTACAATGAGCAGTTCTTC
abundance: -; j_gene: TRBJ2-7; v_gene: TRBV2; d_gene: TRBD1; CDR3aa: CASSEGRTGGEAYEQYF; CDR3nt: TGTGCCAGCAGTGAAGGAAGGACAGGGGGAGAAGCCTACGAGCAGTACTTC
abundance: few; j_gene: TRBJ2-3; v_gene: TRBV4-1; d_gene: TRBD2; CDR3aa: CASSPTGTSGAGDTQYF; CDR3nt: TGCGCCAGCAGCCCAACCGGGACTAGCGGGGCTGGAGATACGCAGTATTTT
abundance: once; j_gene: TRBJ1-5; v_gene: TRBV28; d_gene: TRBD1; CDR3aa: CASSWTGEAYQPQHF; CDR3nt: TGTGCCAGCAGTTGGACAGGGGAGGCATATCAGCCCCAGCATTTT
abundance: -; j_gene: TRBJ1-1; v_gene: TRBV7-9; d_gene: -; CDR3aa: CASSSGGFGTEAFF; CDR3nt: TGTGCCAGCAGCTCGGGGGGTTTCGGCACTGAAGCTTTCTTT
abundance: -; j_gene: TRBJ2-7; v_gene: TRBV4-3; d_gene: -; CDR3aa: CASSRGTGTYEQYF; CDR3nt: TGCGCCAGCAGCCGGGGTACAGGAACCTACGAGCAGTACTTC
abundance: few; j_gene: TRBJ2-6; v_gene: TRBV5-1; d_gene: -; CDR3aa: CASSVNFLTGRLGANVLTF; CDR3nt: TGCGCCAGCAGCGTCAATTTCCTAACAGGGCGTTTAGGGGCCAACGTCCTGACTTTC
abundance: few; j_gene: TRBJ2-3; v_gene: TRBV9; d_gene: -; CDR3aa: CASSVALGPDTQYF; CDR3nt: TGTGCCAGCAGCGTAGCTCTGGGTCCGGATACGCAGTATTTT